These T cell receptor beta chains were read from a single sample in a study of spatial heterogeneity in lung cancer. MiXCR, applied by TCRdb to the 5' RACE reads, yields one record per CDR3 protein. The profile shows 100,000 to 110,000 distinct CDR3 sequences, approximately 4% of them singletons. This specimen was lung tumor tissue, taken at surgery. The receptor source for this set is a male donor with early-stage non-small cell lung cancer. Each CDR3 is given with its conserved first and last residue. The D gene is left open where the match is weak. Clone size is given for some rows only: seen once, a few or many times, or a class if the clone is expanded.

D gene	V gene	clone size	J gene	CDR3 DNA	CDR3 protein
TRBD2	TRBV29-1	many	TRBJ2-7	TGCAGCGTTCCCGCTAGCGGGCCCTACGAGCAGTACTTC	CSVPASGPYEQYF
NA	TRBV6-2/TRBV6-3	many	TRBJ1-1	TGTGCCAGCAGCCTACCCGTTGGAACTGAAGCTTTCTTT	CASSLPVGTEAFF
NA	TRBV4-2	many	TRBJ2-7	TGTGCCAGCAGCCAAGAGGACGATAGGCACAGAGAGCAGTACTTC	CASSQEDDRHREQYF
TRBD2	TRBV6-5	NA	TRBJ2-1	TGTGCCAGCAAGGAGGGCGGGAGGGCCGAGTATGAGCAGTTCTTC	CASKEGGRAEYEQFF
NA	TRBV4-1	many	TRBJ2-2	TGCGCCAGCAGCCAAGATTACCCGAACACCGGGGAGCTGTTTTTT	CASSQDYPNTGELFF
NA	TRBV25-1	many	TRBJ2-1	TGTGCCAGTCGAGTGGGCTGGGGTGGTGAGCAGTTCTTC	CASRVGWGGEQFF
TRBD2	TRBV7-6	many	TRBJ2-1	TGTGCCAGCAGCTTAAGGGCGGGAGGGTCCTCGTACAATGAGCAGTTCTTC	CASSLRAGGSSYNEQFF
NA	TRBV10-2	many	TRBJ1-5	TGCGCCAGCAGTGACGGAGGGTACGGTCAGCCCCAGCATTTT	CASSDGGYGQPQHF
NA	TRBV21-1	many	TRBJ2-7	TGTGCCAGCAGCAATCAAAGCGGGAATACCTACGAGCAGTACTTC	CASSNQSGNTYEQYF
NA	TRBV28	many	TRBJ2-1	TGTGCCAGCAGTAAAACAGGGCCTCGCAATGAGCAGTTCTTC	CASSKTGPRNEQFF
NA	TRBV29-1	many	TRBJ2-1	TGCAGCGGAACGTTAGGGGGGGATGAGCAGTTCTTC	CSGTLGGDEQFF
NA	TRBV7-8	few	TRBJ2-1	TGTGCAACCCGTGGGGATGAGCAGTTCTTC	CATRGDEQFF
TRBD2	TRBV4-1	many	TRBJ2-2	TGCGCCAGCAGCCAACCGGGACTAGCGGGAGGTGTAGTCACCGGGGAGCTGTTTTTT	CASSQPGLAGGVVTGELFF
NA	TRBV5-1	many	TRBJ1-2	TGCGCCAGCAGCTTGGGTTACAGGCCGGAGAACTATGGCTACACCTTC	CASSLGYRPENYGYTF
NA	TRBV28	NA	TRBJ1-2	TGTGCCAGCAGTCACACCCCCCCAGGGAACTATGGCTACACCTTC	CASSHTPPGNYGYTF
NA	TRBV20-1	many	TRBJ2-4	TGCAGTGCTAGAAAAGTAACAGGGGACTGGTACTTC	CSARKVTGDWYF
NA	TRBV7-2	few	TRBJ2-3	TGTGCCAGCAGCTTGGTGGTCGGGCCTAGCACAGATACGCAGTATTTT	CASSLVVGPSTDTQYF
NA	TRBV28	many	TRBJ2-7	TGTGCCAGCACCCCTTTGGGGGCGCAATCCTACGAGCAGTACTTC	CASTPLGAQSYEQYF
NA	TRBV4-1	many	TRBJ2-1	TGCGCCAGCAGCCAAGGCCCGGGCCGATCCTACAATGAGCAGTTCTTC	CASSQGPGRSYNEQFF
TRBD1	TRBV10-2	many	TRBJ1-5	TGCGCCAGCAGTACCGCCGGACAGGGGAGGCCCCAGCATTTT	CASSTAGQGRPQHF
TRBD1	TRBV20-1	NA	TRBJ2-5	TGCAGTGCGGACCGGGACAGGTCGGGTGGAGAGACCCAGTACTTC	CSADRDRSGGETQYF
TRBD2	TRBV28	few	TRBJ2-5	TGTGCCAGCAGTTTATTTCCAGCGGGAGGGAGGGAGACCCAGTACTTC	CASSLFPAGGRETQYF
TRBD2	TRBV6-1	many	TRBJ2-7	TGTGCCAGCAGTGAGTCGGGACTAGCGGAATACGAGCAGTACTTC	CASSESGLAEYEQYF
TRBD2	TRBV28	few	TRBJ2-7	TGTGCCAGCAGTCGGGCAGCGGGAGGGCCCTACGAGCAGTACTTC	CASSRAAGGPYEQYF
NA	TRBV7-9	many	TRBJ2-7	TGTGCCAGCAGCTTAGGATCGGCAGGGTTACCTTACGAGCAGTACTTC	CASSLGSAGLPYEQYF
NA	TRBV12-3/TRBV12-4	many	TRBJ2-3	TGTGCCAGCAGTTCTATCAACTTGGATACGCAGTATTTT	CASSSINLDTQYF
NA	TRBV5-1	many	TRBJ2-7	TGCGCCAGCAGCCCGGCGGACTCCTACGAGCAGTACTTC	CASSPADSYEQYF
TRBD1	TRBV12-3/TRBV12-4	many	TRBJ1-6	TGTGCCAGCAGTTTCGGGACAGGGTCGGCACCCCTCCACTTT	CASSFGTGSAPLHF
NA	TRBV28	few	TRBJ2-3	TGTGCCAGCAGGGGGGGGAGAGGGACAGTGCAGTATTTT	CASRGGRGTVQYF
TRBD1	TRBV10-2	many	TRBJ1-1	TGCGCCAGCAAAACCTCGACAGGGGAGGCTTTCTTT	CASKTSTGEAFF
NA	TRBV3-1	few	TRBJ2-7	TGTGCCAGCAGCCAAGCGGCGGGTCTTTCCTACGAGCAGTACTTC	CASSQAAGLSYEQYF
NA	TRBV7-2	few	TRBJ1-6	TGTGCCAGCAGCTTAGCGTGGGTGGAAGGCTCACCCCTCCACTTT	CASSLAWVEGSPLHF
NA	TRBV20-1	NA	TRBJ2-3	TGCAGTACCAAAGGGGAGGGCACAGATACGCAGTATTTT	CSTKGEGTDTQYF
NA	TRBV5-1	few	TRBJ2-7	TGCGCCAGCAGCTTGGTTCCCGAAATCTACGAGCAGTACTTC	CASSLVPEIYEQYF
NA	TRBV3-1	few	TRBJ2-3	TGTGCCAGCAGCAAAGAGGGCGGCACATTCGCAGATACGCAGTATTTT	CASSKEGGTFADTQYF
NA	TRBV3-1	many	TRBJ2-1	TGTGCCAGCAGCCAAGATCGAGGGGCCAAGTTCTTC	CASSQDRGAKFF
NA	TRBV6-5	many	TRBJ1-1	TGTGCCAGCAGGGTGACGTACGCGAACACTGAAGCTTTCTTT	CASRVTYANTEAFF
NA	TRBV11-2	many	TRBJ2-1	TGTGCCAGCAGCGTCGGGACTTCCTACAATGAGCAGTTCTTC	CASSVGTSYNEQFF
NA	TRBV12-3/TRBV12-4	many	TRBJ2-2	TGTGCCAGCAGGCCTTTGGGCCAACGATATCGGGAGCTGTTTTTT	CASRPLGQRYRELFF
NA	TRBV5-6	many	TRBJ1-2	TGTGCCAGCAGCTTGCCCTATACGGAGTATGGCTACACCTTC	CASSLPYTEYGYTF
NA	TRBV28	NA	TRBJ2-7	TGTGCCAGCAGTTTAACTACCGGGCCGTCCTACGAGCAGTACTTC	CASSLTTGPSYEQYF
NA	TRBV3-1	few	TRBJ1-1	TGTGCCAGCAGCCAGGCGGGACTGAACACTGAAGCTTTCTTT	CASSQAGLNTEAFF
NA	TRBV20-1	many	TRBJ2-7	TGCAGTGCCCGGGATCCTAGAGCGTCGTACGAGCAGTACTTC	CSARDPRASYEQYF
TRBD2	TRBV12-3/TRBV12-4	many	TRBJ2-7	TGTGCCAGCAGTTTAGCTGGGATAGCGGGAGGTCCACCCTACGAGCAGTACTTC	CASSLAGIAGGPPYEQYF
TRBD1	TRBV20-1	NA	TRBJ2-4	TGCAGTGCCACGACAGGGGAAGCCAAAAACATTCAGTACTTC	CSATTGEAKNIQYF
NA	TRBV28	many	TRBJ1-5	TGTGCCAGCAGTTTAATAGTTGCCGTCAATCAGCCCCAGCATTTT	CASSLIVAVNQPQHF
NA	TRBV20-1	many	TRBJ1-1	TGCAGTGCTAGCCCGGGAATCGTAGAAGCTTTCTTT	CSASPGIVEAFF
TRBD1	TRBV6-6	many	TRBJ1-2	TGTGCCAGCAGTTACTCGACAGGGGGCGGCTATGGCTACACCTTC	CASSYSTGGGYGYTF
NA	TRBV3-1	many	TRBJ1-2	TGTGCCAGCAGCCAAGGGGTCAGCAACCCCTATGGCTACACCTTC	CASSQGVSNPYGYTF
NA	TRBV15	many	TRBJ2-7	TGTGCCACCAGCAGAGATCGGGCCTCCTCCTTGGGGGAGCAGTACTTC	CATSRDRASSLGEQYF